Listed here are 25 T cell receptor beta chains from one sample, sequenced in a study of shared clonotypes between healthy human individuals. Profiled with immunoSEQ multiplex PCR; TCRdb holds only in-frame clones, not every one. The sample includes 2 million to 2.5 million clones, 85% to 95% seen only once; the top ten take approximately 0.13%. Sample: naive CD4+ T cells sorted from blood. As to subset: CD45RA+ positively selected. The receptors stem from a man between 18 and 29 years old in good health.

The chain couples TRBV30 to TRBJ1-5, with 7 bases fitting TRBD1. CDR1 is GTSNPN and CDR2 is SVGIG in the germline V gene (reference sequence). This CDR3 is 14 amino acids long. Trimming cost V 4 bases and J 4 bases; bases outside gene matches: 7. The CDR3 coding sequence is TGTGCCTGGACCCGGGACAGCCGGAATCAGCCCCAGCATTTT. Encoded protein: CAWTRDSRNQPQHF.

This chain uses TRBV6-1 with TRBJ2-3; D ambiguous. The CDR3 runs 15 residues. CDR1 is MNHNS and CDR2 is SASEGT in the germline V gene. The V end was cut by 2 bases, the J end by 1 base, with 10 bases between. The CDR3 reads CASSEWFRGTDTQYF. In nucleotides, the CDR3 is TGTGCCAGCAGTGAATGGTTTAGGGGCACAGATACGCAGTATTTT.

V is TRBV5-8 and J is TRBJ1-6; D remains unclear. V was clipped by 0 bases and J by 6 bases, with 10 bases between them. Germline CDR1 SGHTS, CDR2 YDEGEE. This CDR3 is 15 amino acids long. CDR3 in DNA: TGTGCCAGCAGCTTGGTCGAAGGAATTAATTCACCCCTCCACTTT. It specifies CASSLVEGINSPLHF.

The V and J genes are TRBV7-2 and TRBJ1-1; D unresolved. Germline V lookup: CDR1 SGHTA, CDR2 FQGNSA. Trimming pared 5 bases from V and 4 bases from J, leaving 11 bases between. This CDR3 has 13 residues. The DNA of the CDR3 is TGTGCCAGCAGCAAAATGGAAGGCACTGAAGCTTTCTTT. The encoded protein is CASSKMEGTEAFF.

V gene TRBV5-1 combines with J gene TRBJ1-1; no clear D gene. Germline assignment: CDR1 SGHRS and CDR2 YFSETQ. CDR3 size: 14 residues. Between the trimmed V and J ends, which lost 0 bases and 1 base, there was a span of 7 bases. This chain's CDR3 is CASSLEVGNTEAFF. CDR3 coding DNA: TGCGCCAGCAGCTTGGAAGTGGGGAACACTGAAGCTTTCTTT.

V and J are TRBV5-5 and TRBJ2-7; a possible D gene is TRBD1 (6 bases). This CDR3 has 14 residues. Germline lookup yields CDR1 SGHKS and CDR2 YYEKEE (reference sequence). With 3 bases removed from V and 5 bases from J, the gap between germline ends came to 15 bases. CDR3 nucleotides: TGTGCCAGCAGCTCCGCCGGGACAAAGAACGAGCAGTACTTC. Translating it yields CASSSAGTKNEQYF. The variable domain in full, with the rest retrieved from reference TRBV5-5 and TRBJ2-7, is DAGVTQSPTHLIKTRGQQVTLRCSPISGHKSVSWYQQVLGQGPQFIFQYYEKEERGRGNFPDRFSARQFPNYSSELNVNALLLGDSALYLCASSSAGTKNEQYFGPGTRLTVT.

J is TRBJ1-2 and V is TRBV10-3; no firm D call. The CDR3 runs 12 residues. Germline CDR1 is ENHRY and CDR2 is SYGVKD. The V gene lost 4 bases and the J gene lost 8 bases, with 11 bases spanning the gap. The CDR3 is CAISGGIQGYTF. CDR3 nucleotides: TGTGCCATCAGTGGGGGAATCCAGGGCTACACCTTC.

The chain uses TRBV5-1 and TRBJ2-4, with D hard to call. There are 16 residues in the CDR3. The germline gives CDR1 SGHRS, CDR2 YFSETQ. V was shortened by 1 base and J by 0 bases, with 11 bases between the two germline ends. CDR3 amino acids: CASSLSPDIAKNIQYF. The CDR3 nucleotides are TGCGCCAGCAGCTTGAGTCCCGACATAGCCAAAAACATTCAGTACTTC.

This clone came up once. The chain recombines TRBV18 with TRBJ2-7, with 8 nucleotides matching TRBD1. In germline, CDR1 is KGHSH, CDR2 LQKENI. The CDR3 is 15 amino acids. The trim removed 5 bases at V and 2 bases at J, leaving 8 bases unmatched. CDR3 in amino acids: CASSGQGTGTYEQYF. The CDR3 DNA sequence: TGTGCCAGCTCAGGACAGGGTACAGGAACCTACGAGCAGTACTTC.

This clone has a single count. The chain uses TRBV18 and TRBJ2-7, with unresolved D. Germline V CDR1 and CDR2: KGHSH, LQKENI. The length of the CDR3 is 13 residues. Trimming removed 6 bases from V and 2 bases from J, with 11 bases in between. CDR3: CASSFDKAYEQYF. CDR3 bases: TGTGCCAGCTCTTTCGACAAAGCCTACGAGCAGTACTTC. Full variable domain (remainder filled in from reference TRBV18 and TRBJ2-7): NAGVMQNPRHLVRRRGQEARLRCSPMKGHSHVYWYRQLPEEGLKFMVYLQKENIIDESGMPKERFSAEFPKEGPSILRIQQVVRGDSAAYFCASSFDKAYEQYFGPGTRLTVT.

A single count supports this clone. This chain joins TRBV19 and TRBJ2-7; TRBD1 matches at 7 bases. The CDR3 has 16 amino acids. CDR1 and CDR2 from the germline V gene are LNHDA and SQIVND (reference sequence). Germline trimming cut 6 bases from V and 4 bases from J; bases unmatched to any gene: 15. CDR3 in amino acids: CASSPLVGGAPYEQYF. In nucleotides, the CDR3 is TGTGCCAGTAGCCCTTTGGTAGGGGGCGCCCCGTACGAGCAGTACTTC.

V and J are TRBV6-5 and TRBJ2-1; 7 nucleotides match TRBD1. The V gene's germline CDR1 is MNHEY and CDR2 SVGAGI. The CDR3 sequence is 16 residues long. With 2 bases clipped from V and 7 bases from J, the junction kept 11 bases outside the gene matches. CDR3 protein: CASSYKGRGNLNEQFF. As DNA, the CDR3 is TGTGCCAGCAGTTACAAGGGCAGGGGGAACCTTAATGAGCAGTTCTTC.

The chain joins TRBV9 to TRBJ2-2, with D uncertain. The length of the CDR3 is 13 residues. Trimming stripped 2 bases from V and 6 bases from J, with 8 bases between. Germline V lookup: CDR1 SGDLS, CDR2 YYNGEE. The CDR3 DNA sequence: TGTGCCAGCAGCGTTGACATTCCCGGGGAGCTGTTTTTT. This gives the protein CASSVDIPGELFF.

The chain uses TRBV10-3 and TRBJ2-7, with D perhaps matching TRBD2 (5 bases). Germline CDR1 ENHRY, CDR2 SYGVKD. V gave up 3 bases and J gave up 0 bases, with 12 bases separating them. This CDR3 is built from 15 residues. CDR3 sequence: CAISDTQRNSYEQYF. The CDR3 DNA follows: TGTGCCATCAGTGATACCCAGCGGAACTCCTACGAGCAGTACTTC.

This chain connects TRBV29-1 to TRBJ1-1, with 7 bases that match TRBD1. The CDR3 extends over 14 amino acids. V lost 7 bases to trimming and J lost 3 bases; unmatched junction nucleotides: 11. Per the germline V gene, CDR1 is SQVTM and CDR2 is ANQGSEA. The CDR3 region has the DNA TGCAGCGCTACCAGACAGGGTATGGACACTGAAGCTTTCTTT. Residues: CSATRQGMDTEAFF.

The rearrangement links TRBV19 to TRBJ2-3; possibly TRBD1 for D (6 bases). The germline V gene encodes CDR1 LNHDA and CDR2 SQIVND (reference sequence). CDR3 size: 13 residues. V was clipped by 5 bases and J by 4 bases, with 10 bases between them. The CDR3 loop is CASSEQGSDTQYF. The CDR3, as DNA: TGTGCCAGTAGTGAACAGGGATCAGATACGCAGTATTTT.

The rearrangement links TRBV6-5 to TRBJ1-1; D not certain. This CDR3 is 13 amino acids long. V gave up 5 bases and J gave up 1 base, with 8 bases separating them. Germline V gene sequence: CDR1 MNHEY, CDR2 SVGAGI. Here the CDR3 DNA reads TGTGCCAGCAGTGAGCGAAGGAACACTGAAGCTTTCTTT. Translated, it gives CASSERRNTEAFF.

This clone was counted between two and nine times. The rearrangement uses TRBV4-1 and TRBJ2-2, with 7 bases lining up with TRBD1. The CDR3 sequence is 15 residues long. CDR1 and CDR2 (germline): MGHRA, YSYEKL. The V gene end was trimmed by 1 base and the J gene end by 3 bases; junction bases not matched to a gene: 2. The DNA for the CDR3 is TGCGCCAGCAGCCAAGGAGGGGGCTACACCGGGGAGCTGTTTTTT. This translates into CASSQGGGYTGELFF.

The chain is built from TRBV5-6 and TRBJ2-7; D call uncertain. Germline assignment: CDR1 SGHDT and CDR2 YYEEEE. CDR3 length equals 12 residues. V was clipped by 4 bases and J by 2 bases, with 7 bases between them. The CDR3 protein is CASSRTTYEQYF. The CDR3 region has the DNA TGTGCCAGCAGCCGGACCACCTACGAGCAGTACTTC.

The chain has TRBV2 and TRBJ1-1, with 7 positions matching TRBD1. J lost 0 bases, V lost 2 bases, and 3 bases had no gene match. Germline CDR1 reads SNHLY; CDR2 reads FYNNEI. This CDR3 is built from 15 residues. CDR3 nucleotide sequence: TGTGCCAGCAGTGAAAGGGGGCTCATGAACACTGAAGCTTTCTTT. Translating it yields CASSERGLMNTEAFF.

The chain combines TRBV25-1 with TRBJ2-1; D unresolved. Germline V gives CDR1 MGHDK, CDR2 SYGVNS. V was cut by 1 base and J by 0 bases, with 10 bases left in between. This CDR3 is 16 amino acids long. DNA of the CDR3: TGTGCCAGCAGTGAATCCCGGTGGAGCTCCTACAATGAGCAGTTCTTC. It codes for CASSESRWSSYNEQFF. The full variable domain, completed using reference TRBV25-1 and TRBJ2-1, is EADIYQTPRYLVIGTGKKITLECSQTMGHDKMYWYQQDPGMELHLIHYSYGVNSTEKGDLSSESTVSRIRTEHFPLTLESARPSHTSQYLCASSESRWSSYNEQFFGPGTRLTVL.

With regard to this clone: At one end the junction does not follow the germline gene, possibly because of a read error. The genes are TRBV5-1 and TRBJ1-2; possible D gene TRBD1, 5 bases. Germline V lookup: CDR1 SGHRS, CDR2 YFSETQ. CDR3 length equals 13 residues. In nucleotides, the CDR3 is TGCGCCAGCAGCTTGGGTTTAACAGGTTACCGGCTATTC. It is translated as CASSLGLTGYRLF.

For this clone: Other nucleotide sequences in the sample specify the same CDR3. The rearrangement links TRBV9 to TRBJ2-1, with 11 bases identical to TRBD2. Germline CDR1 is SGDLS and CDR2 is YYNGEE. The CDR3 totals 16 residues. With V trimmed by 0 bases and J by 4 bases, 3 bases remained unmatched. CDR3 sequence: CASSVGGLAVYNEQFF. The CDR3 DNA reads as TGTGCCAGCAGCGTAGGGGGACTAGCGGTTTACAATGAGCAGTTCTTC.

This chain links TRBV4-3 with TRBJ1-6, with 8 bases matching TRBD1. The length of the CDR3 is 16 residues. The germline CDR1 and CDR2 sequences are LGHNA and YSLEER. Germline trimming cut 1 base from V and 7 bases from J; bases unmatched to any gene: 6. This CDR3 reads CASSQGQDRVNSPLHF. The CDR3 DNA reads as TGCGCCAGCAGCCAAGGCCAGGACAGGGTGAATTCACCCCTCCACTTT.

Details on this clone: This may be a read error: a much more frequent sequence differs by one nucleotide. The chain joins TRBV4-1 to TRBJ1-2; D call uncertain. The CDR3 runs 15 residues. CDR1 and CDR2 (germline): MGHRA, YSYEKL. V was trimmed by 5 bases and J by 0 bases, leaving 13 bases between them. Written as DNA, the CDR3 is TGCGCCAGCAGCTTACAGAACGGAGCTAACTATGGCTACACCTTC. Protein product: CASSLQNGANYGYTF.